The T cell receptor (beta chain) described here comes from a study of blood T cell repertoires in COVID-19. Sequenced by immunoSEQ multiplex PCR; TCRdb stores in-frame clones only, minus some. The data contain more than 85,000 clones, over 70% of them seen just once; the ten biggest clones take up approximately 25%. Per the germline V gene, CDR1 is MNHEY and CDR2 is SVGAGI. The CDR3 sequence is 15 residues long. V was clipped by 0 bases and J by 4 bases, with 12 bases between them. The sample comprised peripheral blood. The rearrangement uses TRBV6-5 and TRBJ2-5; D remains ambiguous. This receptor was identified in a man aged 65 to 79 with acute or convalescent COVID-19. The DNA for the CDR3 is TGTGCCAGCAGTTACTCGTCAGGAAACAGAGAGACCCAGTACTTC. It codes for CASSYSSGNRETQYF.